The T cell receptor beta chain under discussion was sequenced for a study of blood T cell repertoires in COVID-19. Study-wide background: Samples of COVID-19 (acute and convalescent) were obtained from the United States, Italy and Spain. PBMCs, B-cell-depleted T cells, or T cells provided the cDNA or gDNA that made up the material.

CDR1 and CDR2 (germline): SGHNT, YYREEE (reference sequence). Trimming pared 3 bases from V and 7 bases from J, leaving 25 bases between. CDR3 length: 17 residues. Under the authors' procedure: Amplification from reference gene primers served as the basis for estimated nucleated cell counts. The data were produced by immunoSEQ multiplex PCR, yet TCRdb's version contains in-frame clones alone and is incomplete. From that table come the V and J calls and clone size; the DNA was used to work out D and trimming. This table has under 200,000 clones, roughly nine tenths appearing once. The source is a man between 65 and 80 years old with active or convalescent COVID-19. The sequenced sample was peripheral blood. This chain uses TRBV5-4 with TRBJ1-2; a weak D match, TRBD1 (6 bases). CDR3 DNA sequence: TGTGCCAGCAGCTCGAATATTAGGACAGATATTCCAAGTGGCTACACCTTC. Amino acid sequence: CASSSNIRTDIPSGYTF.